This paragraph reports one TCR beta chain. Its target antigen remains unknown. No base-level quality is on record; no much larger clone is a single base apart. This entry comes from a study of CD8 T cells in Susac syndrome (dated by TCRdb to the late 2010s). Concerning the study at large: Repertoire sequencing was used to test whether CD8+ T cell activation and differentiation in Susac syndrome was antigen driven. The research as a whole found: The number of individuals in the TCR sequencing and HLA analysis was acknowledged as relatively small.

RNA was extracted with the RNeasy kit and roughly 0.45 to 1 ug was reverse transcribed using random hexamers. The immunoSEQ multiplex PCR assay, which covers 54 Vbeta and 13 Jbeta segments, was used to amplify TCR beta CDR3 regions. Bias from PCR amplification was corrected by using a synthetic template baseline for primer optimization and for computational correction. In the original analysis: Reads were assigned to V, D and J genes according to IMGT and analyzed in immunoSEQ Analyzer, with only productive sequences retained. Clonality was calculated as one minus the Shannon entropy normalized by log2 of the number of productive unique sequences. For each patient and control, public and private clones were evaluated among the 100 most prevalent clones. Clones were defined as Susac-specific if absent from the healthy and MS cohorts, from under 1,200 published viral clones and from other ImmuneACCESS disease sequences. TCRdb handled the public reads itself, with Q25 trimming in fastp and clone calling in MiXCR, and kept productive beta chains. A single entry per CDR3 protein holds the most common genes and DNA from its merged rows. It is TCRdb's table, rather than the study itself, that gives the V and J calls and clone size. This sample gives a few hundred thousand distinct CDR3 sequences in total; 95% of them show up just once. The ten largest clones add up to less than 0.095% of the sample.

Peripheral blood CD8+ and CD4+ T cells from healthy donors, Susac syndrome patients and multiple sclerosis patients were profiled using high-throughput TCR beta sequencing. The multiple sclerosis controls were treatment-naive patients who had stable or active relapsing-remitting disease and met the revised McDonald criteria. Bulk CD8+ and CD4+ T cells were purified by magnetic negative isolation, whereas CD8+ TEMRA cells were enriched by FACS. Blood was collected in EDTA tubes and processed within 24 hours, with PBMCs isolated through density gradient centrifugation. PBMCs intended for TCR sequencing were cryopreserved in liquid nitrogen and thawed later in a water bath at 37 degrees C. A purity of at least 90% was achieved for sorted or isolated CD4+, CD8+ and CD8+ TEMRA cells. The source material was CD4+ T cells from PBMCs. This receptor was taken from a human donor with multiple sclerosis.

CDR3 protein: CSVRDPSSGNTIYF. The DNA is as follows: TGCAGCGTACGGGACCCTAGCTCTGGAAACACCATATATTTT. In this chain, TRBV29-1 is recombined with TRBJ1-3; TRBD1 might be the D gene, on 5 matching bases. V is clipped by 6 bases and J by 0 bases, and the sequence between their germline boundaries is 12 bases long. The CDR3 holds 14 amino acids from the cysteine to the phenylalanine. The read is trimmed to its CDR3 DNA, 42 bases read in frame from base 1. From the germline V gene, CDR1 is SQVTM and CDR2 is ANQGSEA.